This T cell receptor beta chain was sequenced for a study of T cells after yellow fever vaccination. Study as a whole: When fractions had low cell numbers, they were prepared with SMART-Seq v4 Ultra Low Input.

This clonotype was counted a few times. Its matching antigen is unknown. In TCRdb, the 5' RACE reads were re-called with MiXCR into one record per CDR3 protein. The profile covers about 240,000 distinct CDR3 sequences, with 6.9% appearing a single time and approximately 0.85% taken by the ten largest. Points from the study as a whole: Once the booster was given, most primary-vaccination clones reappeared, at about 96% for CD4 and roughly 85% for CD8. On re-exposure, the response was weaker but peaked faster, at day 5 versus 15.

J gave up 3 bases and V 3 bases, and 7 bases lay outside the gene matches. In germline, CDR1 is SGHVS, CDR2 FNYEAQ. This CDR3 spans 15 amino acids. The chain is built from TRBV7-6 and TRBJ2-7; 8 nucleotides align to TRBD1. The sequence was collected from a man aged 25 to 40 who received the YFV17D yellow fever vaccine. The starting material was CD4+ T cells sorted from PBMCs, obtained 15 days after the yellow fever booster vaccination. For the CDR3, the DNA is TGTGCCAGCAGCTTCCAAGACAGGGGATTCTACGAGCAGTACTTC. Translation: CASSFQDRGFYEQYF.